This TCR beta chain was retrieved from a study of blood T cell repertoires in COVID-19. About the research overall: Material from acute and convalescent COVID-19 was sourced from the United States, Italy and Spain. The analysed material was cDNA or gDNA that came from T cells, B-cell-depleted T cells, or PBMCs.

V lost 2 bases to trimming and J lost 3 bases, with 2 bases between them. The germline CDR1 and CDR2 sequences are SGHRS and YFSETQ. The CDR3 length is 11 residues. Authors' processing steps: Reference gene primers were amplified, and this amplification served to estimate nucleated cell counts. TCRdb keeps only in-frame clones here, not all; method: immunoSEQ multiplex PCR. That table furnishes V, J and clone size, whereas the DNA furnished D and trimming. The repertoire holds 13,000 to 15,000 clones, with over 75% as singletons. The material sequenced was peripheral blood. The chain links TRBV5-1 to TRBJ2-5; D not resolved. The clonotype comes from a human donor in a cohort sampled during active COVID-19. Here the CDR3 DNA reads TGCGCCAGCAGCTTCAAAGAGACCCAGTACTTC. It translates to CASSFKETQYF.